A single sample gave rise to the 31 T cell receptor beta chains below, sequenced in a study of cytomegalovirus exposure and HLA in healthy donors. The PCR employed 60 Vbeta primers together with 13 Jbeta primers. Generated by immunoSEQ multiplex PCR, the TCRdb table keeps only in-frame clones and is missing some. The sample has about 150,000 clones; roughly 60% are singletons. Material: PBMCs. Receptor source: a woman in her 40s in good health and CMV-seronegative.

This chain connects TRBV2 to TRBJ2-5; no reliable D call. This CDR3 spans 11 amino acids. Trimming removed 8 bases from V and 7 bases from J, with 11 bases in between. Germline lookup yields CDR1 SNHLY and CDR2 FYNNEI. This chain's CDR3 is CASGPGGTQYF. Written as DNA, the CDR3 is TGTGCCAGCGGCCCTGGTGGGACCCAGTACTTC.

This clone was seen a handful of times. The chain uses TRBV9 and TRBJ2-3; perhaps TRBD2 as D (5 bases). Germline lookup yields CDR1 SGDLS and CDR2 YYNGEE. This CDR3 spans 14 amino acids. V gave up 0 bases and J gave up 3 bases, with 8 bases separating them. The CDR3 DNA follows: TGTGCCAGCAGCGTAGGGGAGCTAACAGATACGCAGTATTTT. Its protein is CASSVGELTDTQYF.

CDR3 protein: CASSLGEGGGYTF. The CDR3 nucleotides read TGTGCCAGCAGCTTAGGTGAGGGTGGCGGCTACACCTTC. The chain recombines TRBV7-8 with TRBJ1-2, with D unclear. The CDR3 extends over 13 amino acids. The V and J ends lost 1 base and 8 bases respectively, with 11 bases between them. Looked up from germline, CDR1 is SGHVS and CDR2 is FQNEAQ.

The CDR3 reads CAISDYERGFDTEAFF. The CDR3 DNA reads as TGTGCCATCAGTGACTACGAAAGGGGATTCGACACTGAAGCTTTCTTT. The V call is TRBV10-3, the J call TRBJ1-1; weak D call: TRBD1 (5 bases). V lost 3 bases and J 3 bases, leaving 17 bases between the germline ends. This CDR3 is 16 amino acids long. Germline loops: CDR1 ENHRY, CDR2 SYGVKD.

This chain uses TRBV5-1 with TRBJ1-1, with TRBD1 matching over 8 bases. This CDR3 contains 16 residues. Per germline, CDR1 SGHRS and CDR2 YFSETQ. With 5 bases clipped from V and 0 bases from J, the junction kept 9 bases outside the gene matches. CDR3 in DNA: TGCGCCAGCAGTATTCAGGGGGCCCCTTTGAACACTGAAGCTTTCTTT. Its translation: CASSIQGAPLNTEAFF.

The chain links TRBV14 to TRBJ2-1, with a weak D call TRBD1 (6 bases). CDR1 is SGHDN and CDR2 is FVKESK in the germline V gene. There are 14 residues in the CDR3. V lost 2 bases and J lost 4, with 9 bases in between. This CDR3 reads CASSQSTGYNEQFF. For the CDR3, the DNA is TGTGCCAGCAGCCAAAGTACAGGGTACAATGAGCAGTTCTTC.

This chain joins TRBV27 and TRBJ1-2; no firm D call. V was cut by 6 bases and J by 6 bases, with 17 bases left in between. The CDR3 has 14 amino acids. The V gene's germline CDR1 is MNHEY and CDR2 SMNVEV (reference sequence). The CDR3 region is CASSPRAGRNGYTF. In nucleotides, the CDR3 is TGTGCCAGCAGCCCTCGGGCGGGTCGGAATGGCTACACCTTC.

V usage is TRBV5-4 and J usage is TRBJ1-1; TRBD1 aligns across 10 bases. Germline CDR1 SGHNT, CDR2 YYREEE (reference sequence). This CDR3 contains 16 residues. V shed 4 bases and J 6 bases; nucleotides not matched to a gene: 12. This CDR3 is CASSLEDRGSRAEAFF. CDR3 nucleotide sequence: TGTGCCAGCAGCCTGGAGGACAGGGGGAGCCGCGCTGAAGCTTTCTTT.

This chain joins TRBV19 and TRBJ2-5, with 8 bases lining up with TRBD1. The germline V gene has CDR1 LNHDA and CDR2 SQIVND (reference sequence). This CDR3 region has 14 residues. The junction had 3 bases not matched to a gene; V was cut back by 1 base and J by 5 bases. The CDR3, as DNA: TGTGCCAGTAGTATAGGACAGGGGAGGGAGACCCAGTACTTC. Translating it yields CASSIGQGRETQYF.

The chain combines TRBV5-1 with TRBJ2-1; TRBD2 aligns across 11 bases. Germline assignment: CDR1 SGHRS and CDR2 YFSETQ. Unmatched junction bases numbered 14, after V lost 2 bases and J lost 10 bases. The CDR3 spans 17 residues. DNA of the CDR3: TGCGCCAGCAGCTTTAACCGACTAGCGGGGCCGGGTAACGAGCAGTTCTTC. This encodes CASSFNRLAGPGNEQFF.

The rearrangement links TRBV30 to TRBJ1-2, with a tentative D call TRBD1 (5 bases). Per the germline V gene, CDR1 is GTSNPN and CDR2 is SVGIG (reference sequence). This CDR3 contains 11 residues. V was pared by 2 bases and J by 8 bases, with 9 bases between. The CDR3, as DNA: TGTGCCTGGAGTCTCGGGGGAGGCTACACCTTC. Amino acid sequence: CAWSLGGGYTF.

This clone turned up a few times. The rearrangement uses TRBV5-6 and TRBJ2-5; the match to TRBD2 covers 8 bases. The CDR3 runs to 14 residues. Trimming took 5 bases from V and 5 from J; bases not matched to a gene: 8. Germline V gene sequence: CDR1 SGHDT, CDR2 YYEEEE. The CDR3 here is CASSPGGAVETQYF. As DNA, the CDR3 is TGTGCCAGCAGTCCCGGGGGGGCCGTTGAGACCCAGTACTTC.

The chain carries TRBV6-6 and TRBJ1-6; 7 bases are a match to TRBD1. This CDR3 contains 14 residues. Germline values: CDR1 MNHNY, CDR2 SVGAGI (reference sequence). With V trimmed by 6 bases and J by 8 bases, 7 bases remained unmatched. Here the CDR3 reads CASSRQGEDSPLHF. CDR3 bases: TGTGCCAGCAGCCGACAGGGAGAAGATTCACCCCTCCACTTT.

This clone was seen more than once but under ten times. The J gene is TRBJ1-1, the V gene TRBV6-1; 7 positions match TRBD1. Trimming cost V 4 bases and J 2 bases; bases outside gene matches: 1. This CDR3 has 13 residues. In germline, CDR1 is MNHNS, CDR2 SASEGT. In DNA form, the CDR3 reads TGTGCCAGCAGTGGACAGGGTAACACTGAAGCTTTCTTT. This sequence encodes CASSGQGNTEAFF.

The chain is built from TRBV5-4 and TRBJ1-2; D not certain. This CDR3 spans 11 amino acids. The V and J ends lost 5 bases and 8 bases respectively, with 10 bases between them. The V gene's germline CDR1 is SGHNT and CDR2 YYREEE (reference sequence). The chain's CDR3 is CASRGLRGYTF. The CDR3 coding sequence is TGTGCCAGCAGAGGACTAAGGGGCTACACCTTC.

This chain connects TRBV29-1 to TRBJ1-1; 7 nucleotides align to TRBD1. Looked up from germline, CDR1 is SQVTM and CDR2 is ANQGSEA. Trimming removed 8 bases from V and 1 base from J; junction bases left unmatched: 13. The CDR3 extends over 15 amino acids. The DNA for the CDR3 is TGCAGCTCCGCGACAGGGTGGGGAGAGAACACTGAAGCTTTCTTT. It codes for CSSATGWGENTEAFF. The full variable domain, its missing parts supplied by reference TRBV29-1 and TRBJ1-1, is SAVISQKPSRDICQRGTSLTIQCQVDSQVTMMFWYRQQPGQSLTLIATANQGSEATYESGFVIDKFPISRPNLTFSTLTVSNMSPEDSSIYLCSSATGWGENTEAFFGQGTRLTVV.

A single count supports this clone. The chain is built from TRBV19 and TRBJ2-7; D uncertain. CDR1 is LNHDA, CDR2 SQIVND, per germline (reference sequence). The CDR3 has 13 amino acids. V was shortened by 1 base and J by 1 base, with 5 bases between the two germline ends. The CDR3 nucleotides read TGTGCCAGTAGTATAGGTCCGTCCTACGAGCAGTACTTC. Translation: CASSIGPSYEQYF.

This sequence joins TRBV7-9 and TRBJ2-7, with TRBD1 identical over 8 bases. The CDR3 is 17 residues long. The ends lost 5 bases at V and 0 bases at J; junction bases unmatched: 12. Germline values: CDR1 SEHNR, CDR2 FQNEAQ (reference sequence). The CDR3 is CASSPGTGLLFSYEQYF. For the CDR3, the DNA is TGTGCCAGCAGCCCCGGGACAGGCCTACTGTTCTCCTACGAGCAGTACTTC.

This clone was seen only once. The chain is built from TRBV6-1 and TRBJ1-5, with D maybe TRBD1 (5 bases). The CDR3 is 15 residues long. The V end lost 2 bases, the J end lost 5 bases, and 13 bases lay between the germline ends. Germline-derived CDR1 and CDR2 are MNHNS and SASEGT. CDR3 nucleotide sequence: TGTGCCAGCAGTGAAAGGGGTAAGGCATATCAGCCCCAGCATTTT. Translation gives CASSERGKAYQPQHF.

A few counts support this clone. CDR3 DNA sequence: TGTGCCAGCAGCCAAGGCGGAGCTAACTATGGCTACACCTTC. It translates to CASSQGGANYGYTF. The chain links TRBV16 to TRBJ1-2, with D unresolved. This CDR3 is built from 14 residues. Trimming removed 2 bases from V and 0 bases from J, with 7 bases in between. Germline CDR1 KGHSY, CDR2 FQNENV.

CDR3 in amino acids: CASSLGPGQNYEQYF. The CDR3 nucleotides are TGTGCCAGCAGCTTAGGCCCGGGACAGAACTACGAGCAGTACTTC. The chain has TRBV7-2 and TRBJ2-7, with TRBD1 identical over 7 bases. V was pared by 1 base and J by 3 bases, with 6 bases of the junction left unmatched. Germline V gives CDR1 SGHTA, CDR2 FQGNSA. The CDR3 is 15 residues long.

The CDR3 sequence: CASSQDKSRGRINTEAFF. The DNA for the CDR3 is TGCGCCAGCAGCCAAGATAAGTCCAGGGGAAGAATTAACACTGAAGCTTTCTTT. The chain links TRBV4-1 to TRBJ1-1; weak D call: TRBD1 (6 bases). Germline loops: CDR1 MGHRA, CDR2 YSYEKL. This CDR3 is 18 amino acids long. Trimming left V 0 bases short and J 2 bases short, with 19 bases between.

This clone was detected a few times. This chain uses TRBV12-5 with TRBJ1-1, with D possibly TRBD1 on 5 matching bases. From germline, CDR1 is LGHNT and CDR2 FRNRAP. The CDR3 is 15 residues long. V was pared by 5 bases and J by 0 bases, with 13 bases between. Written as DNA, the CDR3 is TGTGCTAGTGGTCCCCCAGGGTTGCTGAACACTGAAGCTTTCTTT. Encoded protein: CASGPPGLLNTEAFF. Combining the CDR3 with reference TRBV12-5 and TRBJ1-1 gives the whole variable domain DARVTQTPRHKVTEMGQEVTMRCQPILGHNTVFWYRQTMMQGLELLAYFRNRAPLDDSGMPKDRFSAEMPDATLATLKIQPSEPRDSAVYFCASGPPGLLNTEAFFGQGTRLTVV.

This clone was seen once. The chain recombines TRBV7-9 with TRBJ2-7; 8 nucleotides align to TRBD2. Germline V lookup: CDR1 SEHNR, CDR2 FQNEAQ (reference sequence). This CDR3 is 15 amino acids long. V shed 2 bases, J shed 3 bases, and the junction held 6 bases outside the gene matches. CDR3 nucleotides: TGTGCCAGCAGCTTATATAGCGGGGAGATCTACGAGCAGTACTTC. As protein: CASSLYSGEIYEQYF.

This clone was counted only a few times. The rearrangement joins TRBV6-5 to TRBJ2-6; D remains ambiguous. CDR1 and CDR2 from the germline V gene are MNHEY and SVGAGI. V shed 6 bases and J shed 5 bases, with 8 bases lying between them. CDR3 size: 13 residues. In DNA form, the CDR3 reads TGTGCCAGCAGGGAGCGAAGGGCCAACGTCCTGACTTTC. This translates into CASRERRANVLTF.

The rearrangement uses TRBV7-9 and TRBJ1-1, with D unclear. The CDR3 is 15 residues long. Germline CDR1 reads SEHNR; CDR2 reads FQNEAQ (reference sequence). V lost 1 base, J lost 0 bases, and 9 bases lay in between. The CDR3 protein is CASSLGIGLNTEAFF. The CDR3 coding sequence is TGTGCCAGCAGCTTAGGGATCGGGTTGAACACTGAAGCTTTCTTT. The whole variable domain, remainder taken from reference TRBV7-9 and TRBJ1-1, is DTGVSQNPRHKITKRGQNVTFRCDPISEHNRLYWYRQTLGQGPEFLTYFQNEAQLEKSRLLSDRFSAERPKGSFSTLEIQRTEQGDSAMYLCASSLGIGLNTEAFFGQGTRLTVV.

The chain couples TRBV23-1 to TRBJ2-5; D remains unclear. TRBV23-1 is an open reading frame whose function is uncertain. Trimming shortened V by 0 bases and J by 5 bases, and 7 bases separated the two germline ends. The CDR3 has 13 amino acids. The CDR3 loop reads CASSQSLGETQYF. CDR3 in DNA: TGCGCCAGCAGTCAATCTCTGGGCGAGACCCAGTACTTC.

In this sample, this clone turned up a few times. The chain is built from TRBV30 and TRBJ2-2, with D maybe TRBD1 (5 bases). V dropped 5 bases and J dropped 4 bases, with 14 bases sitting between them. Germline V gene sequence: CDR1 GTSNPN, CDR2 SVGIG (reference sequence). This CDR3 is 14 amino acids long. The chain's CDR3 is CAWARALSTGELFF. The CDR3 coding sequence is TGTGCCTGGGCCAGGGCATTGAGCACCGGGGAGCTGTTTTTT.

This chain links TRBV7-3 with TRBJ2-6; D unresolved. Deletions cut 1 base from V and 0 bases from J, with 7 bases between. Per the germline V gene, CDR1 is SGHTA and CDR2 is FQGTGA. The CDR3 is 16 amino acids. CDR3 coding DNA: TGTGCCAGCAGCTTAATTACGGTCTCTGGGGCCAACGTCCTGACTTTC. It codes for CASSLITVSGANVLTF. The whole variable domain, filled in from reference TRBV7-3 and TRBJ2-6, reads GAGVSQTPSNKVTEKGKYVELRCDPISGHTALYWYRQSLGQGPEFLIYFQGTGAADDSGLPNDRFFAVRPEGSVSTLKIQRTERGDSAVYLCASSLITVSGANVLTFGAGSRLTVL.

In its sample, this clone was seen once. The chain couples TRBV6-5 to TRBJ1-1, with D possibly matching TRBD1 (5 bases). The CDR3 covers 14 residues. V lost 8 bases and J 5 bases, leaving 18 bases between the germline ends. Looked up from germline, CDR1 is MNHEY and CDR2 is SVGAGI. The CDR3 sequence: CASRLRAGGTEAFF. CDR3 sequence (DNA): TGTGCCAGCCGCCTCAGGGCCGGGGGTACTGAAGCTTTCTTT.

The J gene is TRBJ2-3, the V gene TRBV5-6; 8 bases map to TRBD1. Trimming took 4 bases from V and 7 from J; bases not matched to a gene: 8. This CDR3 region has 14 residues. Germline CDR1 reads SGHDT; CDR2 reads YYEEEE. The CDR3 sequence is CASSPAGGVNTQYF. CDR3 nucleotides: TGTGCCAGCAGCCCCGCAGGGGGCGTAAATACGCAGTATTTT.